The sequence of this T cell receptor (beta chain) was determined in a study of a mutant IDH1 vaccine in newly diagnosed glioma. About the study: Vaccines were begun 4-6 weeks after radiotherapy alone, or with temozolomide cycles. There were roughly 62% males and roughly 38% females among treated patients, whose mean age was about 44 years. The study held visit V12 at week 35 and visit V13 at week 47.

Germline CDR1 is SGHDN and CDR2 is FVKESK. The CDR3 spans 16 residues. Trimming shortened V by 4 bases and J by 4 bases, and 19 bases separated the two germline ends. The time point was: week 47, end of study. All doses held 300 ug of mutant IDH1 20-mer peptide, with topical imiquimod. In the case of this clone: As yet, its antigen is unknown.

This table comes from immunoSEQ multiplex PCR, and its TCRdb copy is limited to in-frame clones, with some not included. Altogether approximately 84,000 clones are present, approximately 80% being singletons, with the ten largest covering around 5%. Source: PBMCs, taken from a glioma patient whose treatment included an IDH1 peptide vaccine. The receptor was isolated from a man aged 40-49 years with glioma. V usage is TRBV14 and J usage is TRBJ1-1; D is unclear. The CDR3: CASSLVPQPPVTEAFF. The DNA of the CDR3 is TGTGCCAGCAGCCTGGTTCCACAGCCCCCTGTCACTGAAGCTTTCTTT.